The 8 T cell receptor beta chains below all came from one sample that was sequenced in a study of CD8+ T cells in alopecia areata. Treatment meaning: oral pan-JAK inhibitor, 5-10 mg twice daily. Investigators isolated RNA and reverse transcribed it into cDNA to act as the sequencing template. The repertoire was sequenced with immunoSEQ multiplex PCR; TCRdb's copy has only in-frame clones and lacks some. This sample yields around 190,000 clones, of which more than 50% are seen a single time; over 1% belongs to the top ten. The specimen comprised CD4+ T cells sorted from blood, sampled at week 24, from a patient treated with tofacitinib. The receptors come from a human donor with alopecia areata.

This chain uses TRBV29-1 with TRBJ1-2; D may be TRBD1 (5 bases). This CDR3 is 13 amino acids long. From germline, CDR1 is SQVTM and CDR2 ANQGSEA. Trimming cost V 1 base and J 4 bases, with 10 bases left between them. CDR3 in DNA: TGCAGCGTTGAAGGGGGGTTCCGCTATGGCTACACCTTC. It is translated as CSVEGGFRYGYTF.

The V gene is TRBV4-3, the J gene TRBJ1-1, with TRBD1 as a possible D gene (6 bases). The CDR3 runs 16 residues. CDR1 is LGHNA, CDR2 YSLEER, per germline. V lost 0 bases and J lost 5, with 16 bases in between. CDR3 loop: CASSQDAGGRKTEAFF. CDR3 coding DNA: TGCGCCAGCAGCCAAGATGCGGGGGGCCGTAAAACTGAAGCTTTCTTT.

The J gene is TRBJ2-1, the V gene TRBV13; D not certain. Trimming shortened V by 2 bases and J by 4 bases, and 6 bases separated the two germline ends. This CDR3 region has 13 residues. CDR1 and CDR2 from the germline V gene are PRHDT and FYEKMQ (reference sequence). The CDR3, as DNA: TGTGCCAGCAGCTTAACCGGGTACAATGAGCAGTTCTTC. It yields the protein CASSLTGYNEQFF.

This rearrangement joins TRBV29-1 to TRBJ1-2, with TRBD1 identical over 7 bases. CDR1 is SQVTM and CDR2 is ANQGSEA in the germline V gene. The J segment lost 4 bases and the V segment lost 4 bases, leaving 6 bases of the junction unmatched. The CDR3 length is 13 residues. CDR3 amino acids: CSVGGGVGYGYTF. The CDR3 coding sequence is TGCAGCGTTGGAGGGGGCGTGGGCTATGGCTACACCTTC. Full variable domain (remainder filled in from reference TRBV29-1 and TRBJ1-2): SAVISQKPSRDICQRGTSLTIQCQVDSQVTMMFWYRQQPGQSLTLIATANQGSEATYESGFVIDKFPISRPNLTFSTLTVSNMSPEDSSIYLCSVGGGVGYGYTFGSGTRLTVV.

A remark on this clone: This specimen includes other DNA sequences encoding the same CDR3. The chain employs TRBV30 and TRBJ1-6; 7 nucleotides agree with TRBD1. Germline loops: CDR1 GTSNPN, CDR2 SVGIG (reference sequence). The CDR3 covers 12 residues. V trimming: 5 bases; J trimming: 5 bases; junction bases outside the gene matches: 0. The chain's CDR3 is CAWGTDNSPLHF. The DNA of the CDR3 is TGTGCCTGGGGGACAGATAATTCACCCCTCCACTTT.

The sample holds a few counts of this clone. This sequence joins TRBV7-8 and TRBJ2-2, with 8 bases lining up with TRBD2. CDR3 length equals 19 residues. Germline lookup yields CDR1 SGHVS and CDR2 FQNEAQ. With V trimmed by 2 bases and J by 3 bases, 14 bases remained unmatched. CDR3 residues: CASSLKDPRRGDYTGELFF. The CDR3 DNA reads as TGTGCCAGCAGCTTAAAGGATCCAAGGCGGGGGGACTACACCGGGGAGCTGTTTTTT. Looking up the rest from reference TRBV7-8 and TRBJ2-2 gives the full variable domain: GAGVSQSPRYKVAKRGQDVALRCDPISGHVSLFWYQQALGQGPEFLTYFQNEAQLDKSGLPSDRFFAERPEGSVSTLKIQRTQQEDSAVYLCASSLKDPRRGDYTGELFFGEGSRLTVL.

The chain uses TRBV12-5 and TRBJ2-1; D perhaps matches TRBD2 (6 bases). Trimming removed 5 bases at V and 3 bases at J, with 11 bases between. The CDR3 sequence is 14 residues long. In germline, CDR1 is LGHNT, CDR2 FRNRAP. The CDR3 nucleotides read TGTGCTAGTGGTATCGGGACTCTCTACAATGAGCAGTTCTTC. This sequence encodes CASGIGTLYNEQFF.

The V and J genes are TRBV29-1 and TRBJ2-1; D not resolved. Germline assignment: CDR1 SQVTM and CDR2 ANQGSEA. V was shortened by 1 base and J by 9 bases, with 7 bases between the two germline ends. The CDR3 contains 11 residues. The CDR3 reads CSVEVLAEQFF. The CDR3 nucleotides read TGCAGCGTTGAAGTCCTGGCTGAGCAGTTCTTC.